These 25 T cell receptor beta chains share one sample of origin, sequenced in a study of blood T cell repertoires in COVID-19. The protocol was immunoSEQ multiplex PCR, while the TCRdb copy is restricted to in-frame clones and leaves out a portion. The repertoire holds about 130,000 clones, about four fifths seen once, with 17% in the top ten. The sequencing input was peripheral blood. These receptor sequences come from a man in his thirties or forties with COVID-19, enrolled during active disease.

CDR3 DNA sequence: TGCGCCAGCAGCCAAGATTACCTAGCGGGGGGGTACAATGAGCAGTTCTTC. It yields the protein CASSQDYLAGGYNEQFF. This chain joins TRBV4-1 and TRBJ2-1; 12 bases fit TRBD2. From germline, CDR1 is MGHRA and CDR2 YSYEKL. Germline trimming cut 0 bases from V and 4 bases from J; bases unmatched to any gene: 4. CDR3 length: 17 amino acids.

The chain has TRBV9 and TRBJ1-2, with 8 bases identical to TRBD1. V trimming: 3 bases; J trimming: 4 bases; junction bases outside the gene matches: 8. The length of the CDR3 is 15 residues. Germline CDR1 is SGDLS and CDR2 is YYNGEE. The CDR3 DNA is TGTGCCAGCAGCGAATTTCCCGACAGGGGCTATGGCTACACCTTC. Amino acid sequence: CASSEFPDRGYGYTF.

This chain links TRBV7-9 with TRBJ2-3; 8 bases are a match to TRBD2. V lost 3 bases and J lost 2; bases outside the gene matches: 13. This CDR3 comprises 18 residues. Looked up from germline, CDR1 is SEHNR and CDR2 is FQNEAQ (reference sequence). The CDR3 loop is CASSFLLWTSTPTDTQYF. The CDR3 DNA reads TGTGCCAGCAGCTTCCTTCTATGGACTAGCACCCCCACAGATACGCAGTATTTT.

The J gene is TRBJ2-7, the V gene TRBV28; possible D gene TRBD2, 5 bases. Germline V gene sequence: CDR1 MDHEN, CDR2 SYDVKM. The V end was cut by 5 bases, the J end by 0 bases, with 11 bases between. CDR3 length: 14 residues. The CDR3 loop is CASSPWTVSYEQYF. Here the CDR3 DNA reads TGTGCCAGCAGTCCCTGGACTGTCTCCTACGAGCAGTACTTC. Variable domain in full (rest from reference TRBV28 and TRBJ2-7): DVKVTQSSRYLVKRTGEKVFLECVQDMDHENMFWYRQDPGLGLRLIYFSYDVKMKEKGDIPEGYSVSREKKERFSLILESASTNQTSMYLCASSPWTVSYEQYFGPGTRLTVT.

V is TRBV27 and J is TRBJ2-1; 10 nucleotides agree with TRBD1. Trimming took 6 bases from V and 2 from J; bases not matched to a gene: 7. In germline, CDR1 is MNHEY, CDR2 SMNVEV (reference sequence). This CDR3 is 16 amino acids long. CDR3 in amino acids: CASSHLTGGPYNEQFF. CDR3 coding DNA: TGTGCCAGCAGCCACCTGACAGGGGGCCCCTACAATGAGCAGTTCTTC.

The chain combines TRBV15 with TRBJ2-1, with a weak D call TRBD1 (5 bases). This CDR3 has 12 residues. The V end lost 6 bases, the J end lost 6 bases, and 9 bases lay between the germline ends. In germline, CDR1 is LNHNV, CDR2 YYDKDF (reference sequence). The CDR3 loop reads CATSPQGNEQFF. CDR3 DNA sequence: TGTGCCACCAGTCCCCAGGGCAATGAGCAGTTCTTC.

The V call is TRBV2, the J call TRBJ2-3, with 8 bases fitting TRBD2. The trim removed 4 bases at V and 3 bases at J, leaving 6 bases unmatched. Germline V CDR1 and CDR2: SNHLY, FYNNEI. The CDR3 is made up of 15 amino acids. In nucleotides, the CDR3 is TGTGCCAGCAGTGCGGGGGGGCCCAGGACAGATACGCAGTATTTT. It specifies CASSAGGPRTDTQYF.

CDR3 protein: CASSHSETGELFF. The CDR3 DNA is TGTGCCAGCAGCCATAGTGAGACCGGGGAGCTGTTTTTT. This chain uses TRBV4-2 with TRBJ2-2; D gene unclear. V lost 3 bases, J lost 5 bases, and 7 bases lay in between. Germline values: CDR1 LGHNA, CDR2 YNFKEQ. The CDR3 runs 13 residues.

The sample holds a few counts of this clone. J is TRBJ2-1 and V is TRBV3-1 (or the pseudogene TRBV3-2), with 13 bases lining up with TRBD2. The length of the CDR3 is 16 residues. Germline CDR1 and CDR2: LGHDT and YNNKEL (reference sequence). The V segment lost 5 bases and the J segment 8 bases; nucleotides outside the gene matches: 9. CDR3 residues: CASSGTGTSGDYEQFF. In nucleotides, the CDR3 is TGTGCCAGCAGCGGAACGGGGACTAGCGGGGACTATGAGCAGTTCTTC.

There are many counts of this clone. The chain has TRBV11-3 and TRBJ2-2; TRBD2 matches 8 bases. Germline V gene data show CDR1 as SGHNT and CDR2 as YENEEA. The V segment lost 6 bases and the J segment 4 bases; nucleotides outside the gene matches: 4. The CDR3 contains 14 residues. CDR3 DNA sequence: TGTGCCAGCAGGGCACTAGCGGTCACCGGGGAGCTGTTTTTT. Translation gives CASRALAVTGELFF.

This clone was counted between two and nine times. The chain has TRBV6-2 or TRBV6-3 and TRBJ2-1, with D maybe TRBD2 (5 bases). In germline, CDR1 is MNHEY, CDR2 SVGEGT. The V end lost 4 bases, the J end lost 5 bases, and 9 bases lay between the germline ends. This CDR3 is 13 amino acids long. This CDR3 reads CASSLGVNNEQFF. CDR3 nucleotide sequence: TGTGCCAGCAGTTTGGGAGTAAACAATGAGCAGTTCTTC.

The V call is TRBV7-9, the J call TRBJ1-4; 8 bases agree with TRBD1. The CDR3 has 16 amino acids. CDR1 and CDR2 from the germline V gene are SEHNR and FQNEAQ (reference sequence). The ends lost 3 bases at V and 7 bases at J; junction bases unmatched: 10. The chain's CDR3 is CASSLGPQGGFEKLFF. The CDR3 coding sequence is TGTGCCAGCAGCTTGGGACCACAGGGGGGGTTTGAAAAACTGTTTTTT.

The chain joins TRBV5-5 to TRBJ1-6, with D possibly being TRBD1 (5 bases). V was trimmed by 0 bases and J by 6 bases, leaving 7 bases between them. Germline V lookup: CDR1 SGHKS, CDR2 YYEKEE (reference sequence). This CDR3 region has 14 residues. For the CDR3, the DNA is TGTGCCAGCAGCTTGGTCGGGGGTAATTCACCCCTCCACTTT. Translated: CASSLVGGNSPLHF. The full variable domain, its missing parts supplied by reference TRBV5-5 and TRBJ1-6, is DAGVTQSPTHLIKTRGQQVTLRCSPISGHKSVSWYQQVLGQGPQFIFQYYEKEERGRGNFPDRFSARQFPNYSSELNVNALLLGDSALYLCASSLVGGNSPLHFGNGTRLTVT.

This rearrangement joins TRBV6-2 or TRBV6-3 to TRBJ2-2; 9 nucleotides line up with TRBD2. This CDR3 spans 16 amino acids. J lost 3 bases, V lost 4 bases, and 6 bases had no gene match. Germline V lookup: CDR1 MNHEY, CDR2 SVGEGT. DNA for the CDR3: TGTGCCAGCAGTTTATCGGGACTAGCATACACCGGGGAGCTGTTTTTT. Its protein is CASSLSGLAYTGELFF.

In its sample, this clone is medium-sized. The chain joins TRBV28 to TRBJ1-2, with 7 bases identical to TRBD1. The germline V gene encodes CDR1 MDHEN and CDR2 SYDVKM. Trimming cost V 3 bases and J 6 bases; bases outside gene matches: 16. The CDR3 spans 17 residues. For the CDR3, the DNA is TGTGCCAGCAGTTTGGAAGGTAACACAGGGGTACCAAATGGCTACACCTTC. Encoded protein: CASSLEGNTGVPNGYTF.

The gene calls are TRBV4-2 and TRBJ2-6; 11 bases are shared with TRBD1. V lost 4 bases, J lost 0 bases, and 11 bases stayed unmatched. CDR1 and CDR2 (germline): LGHNA, YNFKEQ. The length of the CDR3 is 20 residues. CDR3 DNA: TGTGCCAGCAGCCGCGGACAGGGGGCGGAAAAAAGCTCTGGGGCCAACGTCCTGACTTTC. This translates into CASSRGQGAEKSSGANVLTF.

The chain couples TRBV6-5 to TRBJ2-1, with D maybe TRBD2 (6 bases). CDR1 is MNHEY and CDR2 is SVGAGI in the germline V gene. V was clipped by 0 bases and J by 8 bases, with 11 bases between them. This CDR3 contains 14 residues. The chain's CDR3 is CASSYSGGWDEQFF. The CDR3 nucleotides are TGTGCCAGCAGTTACTCGGGGGGTTGGGATGAGCAGTTCTTC.

The CDR3 coding sequence is TGTGCCAGTAGTATCAAGACAGGGGGCGGTCAGCCCCAGCATTTT. Translation gives CASSIKTGGGQPQHF. The V and J genes are TRBV19 and TRBJ1-5; 10 nucleotides agree with TRBD1. Unmatched junction bases numbered 5, after V lost 3 bases and J lost 6 bases. Germline CDR1 LNHDA, CDR2 SQIVND (reference sequence). The CDR3 covers 15 residues.

The CDR3: CASTPRDRNTEAFF. The CDR3 DNA reads TGTGCCAGCACTCCGCGGGACCGGAACACTGAAGCTTTCTTT. This chain connects TRBV3-1 (or the pseudogene TRBV3-2) to TRBJ1-1, with D maybe TRBD1 (5 bases). V lost 7 bases and J lost 1, with 13 bases in between. The CDR3 contains 14 residues. Germline CDR1 LGHDT, CDR2 YNNKEL (reference sequence).

The chain couples TRBV9 to TRBJ2-1; TRBD2 agrees at 8 bases. Trimming removed 3 bases from V and 0 bases from J; junction bases left unmatched: 5. The CDR3 spans 16 residues. Germline CDR1 is SGDLS and CDR2 is YYNGEE. This CDR3 reads CASSGNLAGSYNEQFF. In DNA, the CDR3 is TGTGCCAGCAGCGGAAACCTAGCGGGCTCCTACAATGAGCAGTTCTTC.

The chain couples TRBV9 to TRBJ2-3; D is possibly TRBD1 (5 bases). The CDR3 has 20 amino acids. V was cut by 0 bases and J by 2 bases, with 25 bases left in between. The V gene's germline CDR1 is SGDLS and CDR2 YYNGEE. Written as DNA, the CDR3 is TGTGCCAGCAGCGTAGAGGGGCTTGGGATGGGGCAGGCCTACACAGATACGCAGTATTTT. This sequence encodes CASSVEGLGMGQAYTDTQYF.

The rearrangement joins TRBV5-1 to TRBJ2-2, with a tentative D call TRBD1 (5 bases). CDR1 is SGHRS and CDR2 is YFSETQ in the germline V gene. The CDR3 consists of 15 residues. Trimming took off 0 bases at V and 2 bases at J, with 8 bases between the two ends. CDR3 loop: CASSLDQGNTGELFF. The CDR3 region has the DNA TGCGCCAGCAGCTTGGACCAGGGTAACACCGGGGAGCTGTTTTTT.

V gene TRBV6-2 or TRBV6-3 combines with J gene TRBJ2-3, with 10 nucleotides matching TRBD2. The V gene end was trimmed by 5 bases and the J gene end by 1 base; junction bases not matched to a gene: 6. Germline loops: CDR1 MNHEY, CDR2 SVGEGT. CDR3 length: 16 amino acids. The CDR3 sequence is CASSSPSGGRTDTQYF. For the CDR3, the DNA is TGTGCCAGCAGTAGCCCTAGCGGGGGACGCACAGATACGCAGTATTTT.

This chain links TRBV15 with TRBJ2-5; weak D call: TRBD1 (5 bases). The CDR3 runs to 15 residues. The V and J ends lost 0 bases and 3 bases respectively, with 11 bases between them. From germline, CDR1 is LNHNV and CDR2 YYDKDF (reference sequence). CDR3 sequence reads: CATSRDLAGKETQYF. The CDR3, as DNA: TGTGCCACCAGCAGAGATCTGGCAGGGAAAGAGACCCAGTACTTC.

This clone was recorded a few times. CDR3 in amino acids: CASSHYRTAYLEAFF. DNA of the CDR3: TGTGCCAGCAGCCATTATCGGACAGCTTACCTTGAAGCTTTCTTT. The chain uses TRBV5-8 and TRBJ1-1; a weak D match, TRBD1 (6 bases). Germline loops: CDR1 SGHTS, CDR2 YDEGEE. Trimming removed 4 bases from V and 7 bases from J, with 20 bases in between. There are 15 residues in the CDR3. Combining the CDR3 with reference TRBV5-8 and TRBJ1-1 gives the whole variable domain EAGVTQSPTHLIKTRGQQATLRCSPISGHTSVYWYQQALGLGLQFLLWYDEGEERNRGNFPPRFSGRQFPNYSSELNVNALELEDSALYLCASSHYRTAYLEAFFGQGTRLTVV.